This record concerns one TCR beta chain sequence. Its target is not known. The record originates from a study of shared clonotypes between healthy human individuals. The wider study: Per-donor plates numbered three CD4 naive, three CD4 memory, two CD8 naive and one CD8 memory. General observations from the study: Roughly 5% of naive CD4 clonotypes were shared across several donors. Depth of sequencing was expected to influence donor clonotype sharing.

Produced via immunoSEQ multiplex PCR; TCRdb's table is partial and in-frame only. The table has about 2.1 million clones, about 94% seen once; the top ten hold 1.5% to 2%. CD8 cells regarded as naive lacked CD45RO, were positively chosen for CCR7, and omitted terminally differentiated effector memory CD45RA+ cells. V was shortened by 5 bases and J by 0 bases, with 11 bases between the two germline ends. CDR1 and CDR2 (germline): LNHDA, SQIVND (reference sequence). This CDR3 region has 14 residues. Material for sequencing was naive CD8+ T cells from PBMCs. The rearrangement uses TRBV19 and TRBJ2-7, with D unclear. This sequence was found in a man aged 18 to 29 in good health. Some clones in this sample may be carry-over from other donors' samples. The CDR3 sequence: CASSPQESSYEQYF. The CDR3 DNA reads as TGTGCCAGTAGTCCTCAGGAATCCTCCTACGAGCAGTACTTC.